What follows describes a single T cell receptor beta chain. As yet, its antigen is unknown. This entry is derived from a study of vaccination and CD4 T cells after COVID-19. Study results and limitations: Relatively few convalescent patients were studied; early post-infection timepoints were not included.

The treatment denotes: 10-day PBMC culture with coronavirus spike peptide pools or control peptides (ViraFEST assay). With the Oncomine TCR Beta short-read assay, DNA from cultured CD4+ T cells was sequenced. TCRdb re-derived calls from the PCR reads in MiXCR, one entry per CDR3 protein. This repertoire shows about 7,100 distinct CDR3 sequences, 55% to 65% found once; its top ten account for around 28%. The sequenced material came from CD4+ T cells from blood, cultured in vitro. This TCR derives from a human donor who had recovered from COVID-19.

CDR3 in amino acids: CASTATGNYGYTF. The CDR3 DNA reads as TGTGCCAGCACCGCTACAGGGAATTATGGCTACACCTTC. V is TRBV7-9 and J is TRBJ1-2; D perhaps matches TRBD1 (6 bases). Germline-derived CDR1 and CDR2 are SEHNR and FQNEAQ (reference sequence). Trimming took 7 bases from V and 5 from J, leaving 14 bases between them. The length of the CDR3 is 13 residues.